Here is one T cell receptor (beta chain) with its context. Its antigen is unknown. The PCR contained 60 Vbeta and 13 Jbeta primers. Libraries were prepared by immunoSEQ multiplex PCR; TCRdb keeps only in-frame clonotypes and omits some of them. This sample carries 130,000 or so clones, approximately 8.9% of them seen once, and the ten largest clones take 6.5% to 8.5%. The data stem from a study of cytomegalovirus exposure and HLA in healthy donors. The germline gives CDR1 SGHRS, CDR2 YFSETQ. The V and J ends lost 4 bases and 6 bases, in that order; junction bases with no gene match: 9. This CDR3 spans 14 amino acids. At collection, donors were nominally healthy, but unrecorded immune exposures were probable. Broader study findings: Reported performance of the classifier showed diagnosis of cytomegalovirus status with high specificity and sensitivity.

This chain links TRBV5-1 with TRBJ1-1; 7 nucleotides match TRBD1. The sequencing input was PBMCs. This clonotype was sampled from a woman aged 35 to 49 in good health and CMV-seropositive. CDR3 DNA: TGCGCCAGCAGCATTGTCCCGGGACAGTCTGAAGCTTTCTTT. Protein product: CASSIVPGQSEAFF.